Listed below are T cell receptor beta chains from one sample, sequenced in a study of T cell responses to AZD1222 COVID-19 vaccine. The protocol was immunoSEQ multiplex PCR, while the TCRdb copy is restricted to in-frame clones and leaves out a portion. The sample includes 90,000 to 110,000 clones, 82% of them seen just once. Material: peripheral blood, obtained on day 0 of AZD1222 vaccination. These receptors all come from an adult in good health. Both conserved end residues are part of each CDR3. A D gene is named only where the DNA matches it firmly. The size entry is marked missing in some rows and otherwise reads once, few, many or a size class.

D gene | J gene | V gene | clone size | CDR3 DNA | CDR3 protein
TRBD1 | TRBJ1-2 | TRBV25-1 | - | TGTGCCAGCAGTAACCGGGACAGGGCTGGCTACACCTTC | CASSNRDRAGYTF
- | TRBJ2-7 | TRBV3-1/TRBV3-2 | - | TGTGCCAGCAGCCCCCGCCAGGGGTCCTACGAGCAGTACTTC | CASSPRQGSYEQYF
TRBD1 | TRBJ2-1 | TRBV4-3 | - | TGCGCCAGCAGCCAAGCCGGACAGGGTTTTCGTTCTGAGCAGTTCTTC | CASSQAGQGFRSEQFF
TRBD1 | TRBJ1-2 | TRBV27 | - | TGTGCCAGCCCACAGGGGGGCGCCTATGGCTACACCTTC | CASPQGGAYGYTF
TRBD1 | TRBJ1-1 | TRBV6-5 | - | TGTGCCAGCAGTTACGGGACAGGGAAGGTCTCTGAAGCTTTCTTT | CASSYGTGKVSEAFF
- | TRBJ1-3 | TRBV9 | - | TGTGCCAGCAGCCCCCGGGGCACAAGCTCTGGAAACACCATATATTTT | CASSPRGTSSGNTIYF
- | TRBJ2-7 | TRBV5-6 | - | TGTGCCAGCAGCCTTAGGGGCCTTATGGGATACGAGCAGTACTTC | CASSLRGLMGYEQYF
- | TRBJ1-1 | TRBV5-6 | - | TGTGCCAGCAGTCGTCAGGGGAACACTGAAGCTTTCTTT | CASSRQGNTEAFF
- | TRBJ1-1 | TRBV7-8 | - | TGTGCCAGCAGCCAGACTGCGGGGTACACTGAAGCTTTCTTT | CASSQTAGYTEAFF
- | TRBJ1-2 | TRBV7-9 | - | TGTGCCAGCAGCTTAGGGACAGCTCTGATTAACTATGGCTACACCTTC | CASSLGTALINYGYTF
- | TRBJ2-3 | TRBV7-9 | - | TGTGCCAGCAGCTTCCAGGGGATCGCAGATACGCAGTATTTT | CASSFQGIADTQYF
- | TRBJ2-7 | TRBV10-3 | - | TGTGCCATCAGTTCAGGGGACGCCGGCGCCTACGAGCAGTACTTC | CAISSGDAGAYEQYF
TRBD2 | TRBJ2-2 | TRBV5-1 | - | TGCGCCAGCGCTAGCGGGGGCGGTAACACCGGGGAGCTGTTTTTT | CASASGGGNTGELFF
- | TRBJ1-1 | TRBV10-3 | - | TGTGCCATCAGCCAAAGGGGACTTAACACTGAAGCTTTCTTT | CAISQRGLNTEAFF
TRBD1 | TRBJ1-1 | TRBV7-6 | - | TGTGCCAGCAGCCGACAGGGCGGGATCACTGAAGCTTTCTTT | CASSRQGGITEAFF
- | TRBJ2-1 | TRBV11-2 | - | TGTGCCAGCAGCTTTAAGACCAGTTTTTACAATGAGCAGTTCTTC | CASSFKTSFYNEQFF
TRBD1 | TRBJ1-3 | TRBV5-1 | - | TGCGCCAGCAGCTTCACTCAGGGGGCTGGAAACACCATATATTTT | CASSFTQGAGNTIYF
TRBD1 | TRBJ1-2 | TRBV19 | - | TGTGCCAGTACCCCGACAGGGCAAGAGGGTGGCTACACCTTC | CASTPTGQEGGYTF
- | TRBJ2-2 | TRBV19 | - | TGTGCCAGTAGTTTTGGACAATTCGCCGGGGAGCTGTTTTTT | CASSFGQFAGELFF
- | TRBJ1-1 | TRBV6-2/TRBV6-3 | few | TGTGCCAGCAGTTACTCTTCAGACGTTGGGGGGCCCGACACTGAAGCTTTCTTT | CASSYSSDVGGPDTEAFF
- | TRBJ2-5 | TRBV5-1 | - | TGCGCCAGCAGCTTGGAGGTCGCGTGGGGGCCGAAGGAGACCCAGTACTTC | CASSLEVAWGPKETQYF
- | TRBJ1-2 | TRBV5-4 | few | TGTGCCAGCAGCGTGGACGGCGCACTCTATGGCTACACCTTC | CASSVDGALYGYTF
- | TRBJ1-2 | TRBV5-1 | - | TGCGCCAGCAGCTTGGCCCAGGGCTATGGCTACACCTTC | CASSLAQGYGYTF
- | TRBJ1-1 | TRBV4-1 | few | TGCGCCAGCAGCCAAGCAATAGGGGAGAGGAGCACTGAAGCTTTCTTT | CASSQAIGERSTEAFF
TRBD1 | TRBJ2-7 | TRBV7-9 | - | TGTGCCAGCAGCGCTCAGGGACAGAAATCCTACGAGCAGTACTTC | CASSAQGQKSYEQYF
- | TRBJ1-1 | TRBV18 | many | TGTGCCAGCTCGCCCTCCATTGGAGCGGAGAACACTGAAGCTTTCTTT | CASSPSIGAENTEAFF